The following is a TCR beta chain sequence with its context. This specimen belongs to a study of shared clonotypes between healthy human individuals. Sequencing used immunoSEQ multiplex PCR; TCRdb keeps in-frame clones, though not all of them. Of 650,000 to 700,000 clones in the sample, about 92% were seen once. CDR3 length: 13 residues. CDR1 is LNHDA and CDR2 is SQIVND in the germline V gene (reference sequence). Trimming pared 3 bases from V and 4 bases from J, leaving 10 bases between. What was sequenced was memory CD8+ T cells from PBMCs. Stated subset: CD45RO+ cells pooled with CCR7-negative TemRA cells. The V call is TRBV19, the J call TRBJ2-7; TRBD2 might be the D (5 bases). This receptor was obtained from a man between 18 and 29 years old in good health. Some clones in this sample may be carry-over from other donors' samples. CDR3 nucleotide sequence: TGTGCCAGTAGTATCACAGCGGTATACGAGCAGTACTTC. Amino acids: CASSITAVYEQYF.